The clone carrying this TCR beta chain was counted ten times or more. The antigen is undetermined. Original data processing: With a range of about 23,224 to 750,000, the median per sample was about 87,000 TCRs. TCRdb passed the RACE reads through MiXCR, listing each CDR3 protein once. The V and J calls, along with clone size, are taken from TCRdb and not from the paper's own processing. The sample lists approximately 260,000 distinct CDR3 sequences; approximately 8.4% were seen once. Documented time point: pre-sensitization, week 0. This sample's treatment: therapeutic diphenylcyclopropenone sensitization with weekly scalp DPC. This entry belongs to a study of human T cells and chemical hapten exposure. Broader study findings: As the donors had alopecia, their immune response may differ from healthy people's. The formation of large CDR3 similarity clusters by expanded TCRs significantly exceeded that of controls. More PT1 expanded TCRs went with higher patch test scores.

This TCR was recovered from a woman aged 40 to 55 with alopecia areata. Some clones in this sample may be carry-over from other donors' samples. The sequenced sample was whole blood, obtained in connection with sensitization to the hapten diphenylcyclopropenone (DPC).

The CDR3 DNA follows: TGTGCCAGCACTGATCGTTCGGACAGCGGCGGGTTTTGGTCACCCCTCCACTTT. Translating gives CASTDRSDSGGFWSPLHF. The chain couples TRBV6-6 to TRBJ1-6, with D possibly matching TRBD1 (6 bases). This CDR3 is 18 amino acids long. CDR1 is MNHNY, CDR2 SVGAGI, per germline (reference sequence). V lost 7 bases, J lost 10 bases, and 29 bases lay in between.